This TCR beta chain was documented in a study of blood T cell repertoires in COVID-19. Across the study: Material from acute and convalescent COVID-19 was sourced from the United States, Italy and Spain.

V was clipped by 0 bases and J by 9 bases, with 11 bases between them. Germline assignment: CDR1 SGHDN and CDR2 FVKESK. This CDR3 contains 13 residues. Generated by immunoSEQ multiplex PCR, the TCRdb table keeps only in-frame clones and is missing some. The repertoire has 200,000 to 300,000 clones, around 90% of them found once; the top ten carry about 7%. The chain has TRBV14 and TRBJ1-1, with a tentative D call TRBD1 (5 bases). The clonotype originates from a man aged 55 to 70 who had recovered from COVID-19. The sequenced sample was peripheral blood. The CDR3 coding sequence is TGTGCCAGCAGCCAAGATATGAGACAGAAAGCTTTCTTT. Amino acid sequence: CASSQDMRQKAFF.